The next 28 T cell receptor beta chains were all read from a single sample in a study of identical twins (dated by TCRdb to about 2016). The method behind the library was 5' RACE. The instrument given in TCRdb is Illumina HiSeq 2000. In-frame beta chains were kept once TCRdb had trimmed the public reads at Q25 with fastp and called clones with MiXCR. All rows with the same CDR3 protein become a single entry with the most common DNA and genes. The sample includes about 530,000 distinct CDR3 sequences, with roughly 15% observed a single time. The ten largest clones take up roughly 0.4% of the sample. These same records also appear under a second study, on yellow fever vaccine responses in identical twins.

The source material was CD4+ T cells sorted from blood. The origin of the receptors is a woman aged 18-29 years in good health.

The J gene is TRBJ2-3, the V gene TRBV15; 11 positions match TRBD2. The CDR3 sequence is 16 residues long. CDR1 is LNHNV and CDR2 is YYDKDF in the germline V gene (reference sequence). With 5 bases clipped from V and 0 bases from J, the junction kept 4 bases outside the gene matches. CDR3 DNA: TGTGCCACCAGCCAGAGACTAGCGGGGAGCACAGATACGCAGTATTTT. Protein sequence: CATSQRLAGSTDTQYF.

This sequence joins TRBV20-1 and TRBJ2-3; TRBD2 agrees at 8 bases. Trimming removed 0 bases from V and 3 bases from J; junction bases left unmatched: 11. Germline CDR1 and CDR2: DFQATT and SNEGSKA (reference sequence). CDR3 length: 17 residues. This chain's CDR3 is CSARDGLTGLGTDTQYF. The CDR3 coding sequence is TGCAGTGCTAGAGATGGCCTAACGGGACTAGGTACAGATACGCAGTATTTT.

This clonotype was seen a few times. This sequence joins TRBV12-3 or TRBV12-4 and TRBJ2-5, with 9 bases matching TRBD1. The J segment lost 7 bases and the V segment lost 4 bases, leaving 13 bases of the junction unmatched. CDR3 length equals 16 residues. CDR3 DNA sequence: TGTGCCAGCAGTTCAATATCCCGGACAGGGGTCGGGACCCAGTACTTC. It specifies CASSSISRTGVGTQYF.

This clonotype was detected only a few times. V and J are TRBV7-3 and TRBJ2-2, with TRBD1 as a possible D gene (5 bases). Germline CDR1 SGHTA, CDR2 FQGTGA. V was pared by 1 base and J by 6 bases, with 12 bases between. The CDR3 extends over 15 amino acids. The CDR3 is CASSLKTVGPGELFF. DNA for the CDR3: TGTGCCAGCAGCTTAAAGACAGTAGGCCCCGGGGAGCTGTTTTTT.

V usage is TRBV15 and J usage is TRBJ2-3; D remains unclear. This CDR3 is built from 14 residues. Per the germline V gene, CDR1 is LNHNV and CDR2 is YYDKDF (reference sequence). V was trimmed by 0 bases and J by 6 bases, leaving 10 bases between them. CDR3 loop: CATSREGVSDTQYF. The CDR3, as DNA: TGTGCCACCAGCAGAGAGGGTGTGTCGGATACGCAGTATTTT.

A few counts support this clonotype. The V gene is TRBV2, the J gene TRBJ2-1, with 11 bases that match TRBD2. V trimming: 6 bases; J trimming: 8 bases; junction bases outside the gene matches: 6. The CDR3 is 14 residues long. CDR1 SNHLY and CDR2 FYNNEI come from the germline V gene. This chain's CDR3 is CASRETSGMDEQFF. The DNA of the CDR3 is TGTGCCAGCAGAGAGACTAGCGGGATGGATGAGCAGTTCTTC.

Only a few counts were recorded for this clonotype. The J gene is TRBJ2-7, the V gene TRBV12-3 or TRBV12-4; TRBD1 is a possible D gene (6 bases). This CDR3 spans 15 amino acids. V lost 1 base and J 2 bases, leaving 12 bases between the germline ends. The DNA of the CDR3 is TGTGCCAGCAGTTTAGGGGACATTGGAACCTACGAGCAGTACGTC. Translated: CASSLGDIGTYEQYV.

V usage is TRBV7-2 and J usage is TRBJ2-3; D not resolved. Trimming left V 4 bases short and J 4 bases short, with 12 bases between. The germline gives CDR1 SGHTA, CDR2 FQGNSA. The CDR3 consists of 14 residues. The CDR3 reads CASSSPPVADTQYF. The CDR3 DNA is TGTGCCAGCAGCTCGCCTCCTGTCGCAGATACGCAGTATTTT.

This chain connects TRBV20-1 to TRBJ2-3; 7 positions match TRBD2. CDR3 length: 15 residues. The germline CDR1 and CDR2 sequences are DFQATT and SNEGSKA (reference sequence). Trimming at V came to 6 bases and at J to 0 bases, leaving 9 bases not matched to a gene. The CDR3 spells CSANPGLTSTDTQYF. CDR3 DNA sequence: TGCAGTGCGAACCCGGGACTAACTAGCACAGATACGCAGTATTTT.

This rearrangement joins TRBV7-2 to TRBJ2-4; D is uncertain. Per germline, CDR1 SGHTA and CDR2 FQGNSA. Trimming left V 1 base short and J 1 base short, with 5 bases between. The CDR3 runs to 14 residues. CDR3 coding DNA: TGTGCCAGCAGCTTAGGCGCTGCCAAAAACATTCAGTACTTC. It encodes CASSLGAAKNIQYF.

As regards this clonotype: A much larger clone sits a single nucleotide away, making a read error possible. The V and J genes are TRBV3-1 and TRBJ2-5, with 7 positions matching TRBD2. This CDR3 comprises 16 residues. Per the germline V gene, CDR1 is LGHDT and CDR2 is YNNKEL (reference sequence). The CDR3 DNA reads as TGTGCCAGCAGCCCCGGGATATCCGGGGGGAAAGAGACCCGGTACTTC. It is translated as CASSPGISGGKETRYF.

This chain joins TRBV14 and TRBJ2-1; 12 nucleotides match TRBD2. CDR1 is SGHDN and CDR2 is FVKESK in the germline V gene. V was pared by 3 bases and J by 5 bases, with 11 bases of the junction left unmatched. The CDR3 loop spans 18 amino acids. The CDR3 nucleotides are TGTGCCAGCAGCCAGGCTCCGACCCCTAGCGGGAGGGACAATGAGCAGTTCTTC. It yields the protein CASSQAPTPSGRDNEQFF.

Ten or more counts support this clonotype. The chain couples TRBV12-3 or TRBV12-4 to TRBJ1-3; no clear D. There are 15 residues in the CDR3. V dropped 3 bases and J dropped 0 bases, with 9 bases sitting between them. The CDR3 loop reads CASSLGRISGNTIYF. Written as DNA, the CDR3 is TGTGCCAGCAGTTTGGGCCGAATCTCTGGAAACACCATATATTTT.

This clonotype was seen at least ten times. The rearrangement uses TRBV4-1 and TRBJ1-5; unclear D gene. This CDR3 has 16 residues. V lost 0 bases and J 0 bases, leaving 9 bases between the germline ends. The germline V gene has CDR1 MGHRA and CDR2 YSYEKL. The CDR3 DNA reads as TGCGCCAGCAGCCAAGATAGTCTTAATAGCAATCAGCCCCAGCATTTT. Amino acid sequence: CASSQDSLNSNQPQHF.

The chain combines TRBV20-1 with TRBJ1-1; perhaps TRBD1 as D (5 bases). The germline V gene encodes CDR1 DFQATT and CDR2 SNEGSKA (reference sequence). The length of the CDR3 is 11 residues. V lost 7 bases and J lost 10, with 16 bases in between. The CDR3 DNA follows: TGCAGTGGCCTCCCACAGGAGAGAGCTTTCTTT. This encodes CSGLPQERAFF.

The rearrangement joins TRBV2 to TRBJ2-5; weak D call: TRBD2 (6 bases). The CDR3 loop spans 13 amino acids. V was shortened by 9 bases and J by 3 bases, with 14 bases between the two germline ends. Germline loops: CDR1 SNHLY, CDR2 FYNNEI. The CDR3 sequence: CASTSRREETQYF. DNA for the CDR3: TGTGCCAGTACTAGCAGGAGGGAAGAGACCCAGTACTTC.

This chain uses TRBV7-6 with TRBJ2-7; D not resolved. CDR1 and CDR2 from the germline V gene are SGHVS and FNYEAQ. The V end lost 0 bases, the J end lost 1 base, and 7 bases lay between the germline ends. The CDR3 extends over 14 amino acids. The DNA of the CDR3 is TGTGCCAGCAGCTTAGCGGACCGGTCCTACGAGCAGTACTTC. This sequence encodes CASSLADRSYEQYF.

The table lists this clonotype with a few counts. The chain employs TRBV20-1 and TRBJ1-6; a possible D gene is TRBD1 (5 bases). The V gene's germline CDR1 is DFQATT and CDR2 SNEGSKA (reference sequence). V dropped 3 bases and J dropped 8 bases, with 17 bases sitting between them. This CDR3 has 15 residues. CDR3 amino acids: CSASQGSLSDSPLHF. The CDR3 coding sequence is TGCAGTGCTAGTCAGGGATCCCTATCGGATTCACCCCTCCACTTT.

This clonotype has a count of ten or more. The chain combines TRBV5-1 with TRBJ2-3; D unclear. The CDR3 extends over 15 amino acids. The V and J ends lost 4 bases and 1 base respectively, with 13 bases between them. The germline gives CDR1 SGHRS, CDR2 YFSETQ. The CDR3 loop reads CASSLVGDRTDTQYF. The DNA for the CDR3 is TGCGCCAGCAGCCTGGTCGGTGACCGCACAGATACGCAGTATTTT.

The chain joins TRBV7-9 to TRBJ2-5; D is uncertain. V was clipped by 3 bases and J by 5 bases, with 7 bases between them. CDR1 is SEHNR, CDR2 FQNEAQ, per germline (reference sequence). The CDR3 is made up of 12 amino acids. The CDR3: CASSFLAETQYF. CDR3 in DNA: TGTGCCAGCAGCTTTTTGGCCGAGACCCAGTACTTC.

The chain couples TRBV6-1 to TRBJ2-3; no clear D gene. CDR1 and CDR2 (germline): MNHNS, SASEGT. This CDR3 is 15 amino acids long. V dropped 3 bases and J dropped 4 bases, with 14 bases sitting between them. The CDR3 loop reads CASSDEGSPPDTQYF. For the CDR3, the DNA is TGTGCCAGCAGTGACGAAGGGTCTCCCCCAGATACGCAGTATTTT.

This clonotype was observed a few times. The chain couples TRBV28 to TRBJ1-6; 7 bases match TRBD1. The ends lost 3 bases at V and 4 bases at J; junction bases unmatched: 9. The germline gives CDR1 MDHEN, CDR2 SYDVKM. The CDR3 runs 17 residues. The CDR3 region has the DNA TGTGCCAGCAGTTTGGACCTCCTCAGGGGGTATAATTCACCCCTCCACTTT. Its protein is CASSLDLLRGYNSPLHF.

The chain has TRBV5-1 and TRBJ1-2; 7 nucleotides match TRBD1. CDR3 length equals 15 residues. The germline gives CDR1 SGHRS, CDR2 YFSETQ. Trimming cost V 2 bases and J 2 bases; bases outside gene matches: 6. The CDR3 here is CASSLVRGPNYGYTF. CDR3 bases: TGCGCCAGCAGCTTAGTAAGGGGGCCCAACTATGGCTACACCTTC.

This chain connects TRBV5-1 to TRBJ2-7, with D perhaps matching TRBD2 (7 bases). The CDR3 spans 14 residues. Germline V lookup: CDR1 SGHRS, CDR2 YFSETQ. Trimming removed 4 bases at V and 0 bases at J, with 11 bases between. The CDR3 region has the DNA TGCGCCAGCAGCCCGGGGGGCCTCTCCTACGAGCAGTACTTC. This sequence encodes CASSPGGLSYEQYF.

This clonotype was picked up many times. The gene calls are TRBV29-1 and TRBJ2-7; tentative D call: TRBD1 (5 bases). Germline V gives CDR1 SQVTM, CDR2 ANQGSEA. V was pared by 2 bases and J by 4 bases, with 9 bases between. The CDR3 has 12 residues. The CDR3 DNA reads TGCAGCGTTGAATTTCAGGGTTACGAGCAGTACTTC. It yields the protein CSVEFQGYEQYF.

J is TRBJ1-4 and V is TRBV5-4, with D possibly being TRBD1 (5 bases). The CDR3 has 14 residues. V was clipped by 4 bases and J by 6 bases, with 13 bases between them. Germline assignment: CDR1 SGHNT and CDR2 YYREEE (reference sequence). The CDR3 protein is CASSTRGAYEKLFF. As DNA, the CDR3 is TGTGCCAGCAGCACGCGTGGGGCGTATGAAAAACTGTTTTTT.

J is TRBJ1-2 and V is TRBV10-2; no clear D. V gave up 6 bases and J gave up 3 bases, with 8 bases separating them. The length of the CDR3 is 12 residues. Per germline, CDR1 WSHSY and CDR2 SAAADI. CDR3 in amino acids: CASRKTDYGYTF. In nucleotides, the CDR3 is TGCGCCAGCAGAAAAACAGACTATGGCTACACCTTC.

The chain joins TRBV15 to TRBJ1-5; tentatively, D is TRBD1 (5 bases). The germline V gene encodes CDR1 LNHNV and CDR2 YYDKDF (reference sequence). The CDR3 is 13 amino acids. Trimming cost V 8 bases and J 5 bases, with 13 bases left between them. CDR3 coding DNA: TGTGCCACCCTCGGGGGGACCGATCAGCCCCAGCATTTT. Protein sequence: CATLGGTDQPQHF. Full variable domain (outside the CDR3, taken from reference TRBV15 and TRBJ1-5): DAMVIQNPRYQVTQFGKPVTLSCSQTLNHNVMYWYQQKSSQAPKLLFHYYDKDFNNEADTPDNFQSRRPNTSFCFLDIRSPGLGDTAMYLCATLGGTDQPQHFGDGTRLSIL.